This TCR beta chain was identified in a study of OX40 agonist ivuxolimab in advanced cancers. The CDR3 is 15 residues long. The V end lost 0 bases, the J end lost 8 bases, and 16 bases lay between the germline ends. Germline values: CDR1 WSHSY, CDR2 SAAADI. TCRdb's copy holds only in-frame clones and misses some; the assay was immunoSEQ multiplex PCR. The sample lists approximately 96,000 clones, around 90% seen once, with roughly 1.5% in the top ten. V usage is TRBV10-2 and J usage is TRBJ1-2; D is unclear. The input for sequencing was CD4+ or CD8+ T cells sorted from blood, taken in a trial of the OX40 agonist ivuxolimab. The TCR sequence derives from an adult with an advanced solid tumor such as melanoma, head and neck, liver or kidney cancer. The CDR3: CASSESAQNGMGYTF. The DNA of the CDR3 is TGCGCCAGCAGTGAGTCGGCCCAGAACGGAATGGGCTACACCTTC.